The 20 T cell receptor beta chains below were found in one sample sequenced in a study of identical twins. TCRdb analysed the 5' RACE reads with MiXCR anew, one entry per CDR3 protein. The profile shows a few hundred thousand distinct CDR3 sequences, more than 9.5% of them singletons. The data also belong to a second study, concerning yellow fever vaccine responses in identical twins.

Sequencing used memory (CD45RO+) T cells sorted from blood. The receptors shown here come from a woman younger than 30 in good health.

DNA for the CDR3: TGTGCCAGCAGCCAGGCATTTGGTAGCTCCTACAATGAGCAGTTCTTC. This gives the protein CASSQAFGSSYNEQFF. V is TRBV4-2 and J is TRBJ2-1; no definite D call. V was clipped by 3 bases and J by 0 bases, with 12 bases between them. Germline V lookup: CDR1 LGHNA, CDR2 YNFKEQ. The length of the CDR3 is 16 residues.

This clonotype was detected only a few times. CDR3 loop: CAISESRGQPYNEQFF. CDR3 nucleotide sequence: TGTGCCATCAGTGAGTCGCGGGGACAGCCCTACAATGAGCAGTTCTTC. This chain connects TRBV10-3 to TRBJ2-1; D is possibly TRBD1 (7 bases). The CDR3 extends over 16 amino acids. The germline CDR1 and CDR2 sequences are ENHRY and SYGVKD. Trimming cost V 0 bases and J 2 bases, with 11 bases left between them.

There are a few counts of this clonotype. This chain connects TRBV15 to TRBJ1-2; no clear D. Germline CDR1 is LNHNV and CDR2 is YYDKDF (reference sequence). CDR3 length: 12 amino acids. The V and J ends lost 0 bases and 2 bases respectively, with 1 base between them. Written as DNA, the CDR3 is TGTGCCACCAGCAGAGACAACTATGGCTACACCTTC. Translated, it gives CATSRDNYGYTF. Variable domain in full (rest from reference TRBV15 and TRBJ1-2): DAMVIQNPRYQVTQFGKPVTLSCSQTLNHNVMYWYQQKSSQAPKLLFHYYDKDFNNEADTPDNFQSRRPNTSFCFLDIRSPGLGDTAMYLCATSRDNYGYTFGSGTRLTVV.

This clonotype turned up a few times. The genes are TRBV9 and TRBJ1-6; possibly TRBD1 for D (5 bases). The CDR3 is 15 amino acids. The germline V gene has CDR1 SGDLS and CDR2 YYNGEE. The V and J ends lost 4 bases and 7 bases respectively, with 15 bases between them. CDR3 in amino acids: CASSTTGGSNSPLHF. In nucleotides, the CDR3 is TGTGCCAGCAGCACTACGGGGGGATCCAATTCACCCCTCCACTTT.

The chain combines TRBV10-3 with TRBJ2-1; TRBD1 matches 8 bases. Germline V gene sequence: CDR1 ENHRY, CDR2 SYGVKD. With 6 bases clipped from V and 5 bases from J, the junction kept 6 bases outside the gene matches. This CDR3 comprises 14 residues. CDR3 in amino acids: CAIRIRQGNNEQFF. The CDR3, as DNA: TGTGCCATCAGGATAAGACAGGGGAACAATGAGCAGTTCTTC.

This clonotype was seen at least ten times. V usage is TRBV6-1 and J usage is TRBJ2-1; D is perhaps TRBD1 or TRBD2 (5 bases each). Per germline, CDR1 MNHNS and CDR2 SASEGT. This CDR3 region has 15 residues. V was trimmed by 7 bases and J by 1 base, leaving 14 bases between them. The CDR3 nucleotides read TGTGCCAGCACCGAGAGGGGATCGTCCTACAATGAGCAGTTCTTC. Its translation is CASTERGSSYNEQFF.

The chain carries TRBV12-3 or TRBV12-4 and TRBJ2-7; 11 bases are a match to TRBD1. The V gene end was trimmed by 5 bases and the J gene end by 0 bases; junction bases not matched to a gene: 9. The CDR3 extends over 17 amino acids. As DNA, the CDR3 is TGTGCCAGCAGTACCGGACAGGGGGCCTTCCGCTCCTACGAGCAGTACTTC. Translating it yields CASSTGQGAFRSYEQYF.

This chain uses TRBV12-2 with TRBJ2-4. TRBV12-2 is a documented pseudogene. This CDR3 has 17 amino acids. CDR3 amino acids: CASRLALSGIGKNIQYF. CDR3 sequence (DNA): TGTGCAAGTCGCTTAGCGCTTAGCGGGATCGGCAAAAACATTCAGTACTTC.

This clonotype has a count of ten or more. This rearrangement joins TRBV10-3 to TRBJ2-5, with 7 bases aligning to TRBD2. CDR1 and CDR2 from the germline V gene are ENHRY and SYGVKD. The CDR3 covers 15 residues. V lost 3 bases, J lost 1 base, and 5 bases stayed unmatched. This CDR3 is CAISDLQRGQETQYF. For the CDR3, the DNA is TGTGCCATCAGTGACCTACAGCGGGGCCAAGAGACCCAGTACTTC.

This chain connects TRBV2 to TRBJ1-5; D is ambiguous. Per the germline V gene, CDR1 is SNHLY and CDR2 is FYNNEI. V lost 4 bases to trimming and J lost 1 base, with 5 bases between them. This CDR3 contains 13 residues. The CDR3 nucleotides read TGTGCCAGCAGTGTCTACAGCAATCAGCCCCAGCATTTT. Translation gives CASSVYSNQPQHF.

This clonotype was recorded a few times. The CDR3 protein is CASSFTKNTEAFF. DNA for the CDR3: TGTGCCAGCAGTTTTACCAAGAACACTGAAGCTTTCTTT. V gene TRBV12-3 or TRBV12-4 combines with J gene TRBJ1-1, with unresolved D. The germline V and J ends were trimmed by 3 bases and 1 base, with 6 bases remaining between them. The CDR3 runs to 13 residues.

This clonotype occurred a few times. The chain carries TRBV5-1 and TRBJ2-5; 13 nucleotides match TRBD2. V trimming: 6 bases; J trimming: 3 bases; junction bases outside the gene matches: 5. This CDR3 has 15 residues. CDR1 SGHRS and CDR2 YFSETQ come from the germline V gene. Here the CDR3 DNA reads TGCGCCAGCACAAGGACTAGCGGGGGCAAAGAGACCCAGTACTTC. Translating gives CASTRTSGGKETQYF.

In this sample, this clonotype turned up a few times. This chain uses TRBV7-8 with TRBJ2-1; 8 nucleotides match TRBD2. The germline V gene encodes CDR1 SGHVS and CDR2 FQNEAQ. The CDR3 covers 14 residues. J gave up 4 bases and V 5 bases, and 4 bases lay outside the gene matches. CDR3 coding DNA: TGTGCCAGCAGCAGTAGCGGGATGTACAATGAGCAGTTCTTC. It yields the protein CASSSSGMYNEQFF.

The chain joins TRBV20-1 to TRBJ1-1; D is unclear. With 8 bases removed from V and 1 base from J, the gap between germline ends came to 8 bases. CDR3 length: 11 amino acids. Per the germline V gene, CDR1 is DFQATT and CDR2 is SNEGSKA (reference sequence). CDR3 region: CSPAGNTEAFF. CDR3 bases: TGCAGTCCCGCCGGGAACACTGAAGCTTTCTTT.

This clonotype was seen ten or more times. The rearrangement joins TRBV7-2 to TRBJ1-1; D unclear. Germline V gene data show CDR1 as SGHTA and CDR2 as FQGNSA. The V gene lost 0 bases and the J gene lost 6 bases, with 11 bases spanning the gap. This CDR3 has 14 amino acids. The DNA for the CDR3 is TGTGCCAGCAGCTTAGCATTAACCGGGTCTGAAGCTTTCTTT. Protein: CASSLALTGSEAFF.

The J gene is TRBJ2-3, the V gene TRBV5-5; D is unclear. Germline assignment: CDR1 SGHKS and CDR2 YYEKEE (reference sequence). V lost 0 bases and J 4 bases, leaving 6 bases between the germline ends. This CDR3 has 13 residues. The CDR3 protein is CASSLGPPDTQYF. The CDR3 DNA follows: TGTGCCAGCAGCTTGGGGCCCCCAGATACGCAGTATTTT.

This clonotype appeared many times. CDR3 protein: CASTNRDRGFYEQYF. For the CDR3, the DNA is TGTGCCAGCACCAATCGAGACAGGGGGTTTTACGAGCAGTACTTC. The V call is TRBV6-2 or TRBV6-3, the J call TRBJ2-7, with 9 bases lining up with TRBD1. Trimming cost V 7 bases and J 4 bases; bases outside gene matches: 11. Germline V lookup: CDR1 MNHEY, CDR2 SVGEGT. The CDR3 spans 15 residues.

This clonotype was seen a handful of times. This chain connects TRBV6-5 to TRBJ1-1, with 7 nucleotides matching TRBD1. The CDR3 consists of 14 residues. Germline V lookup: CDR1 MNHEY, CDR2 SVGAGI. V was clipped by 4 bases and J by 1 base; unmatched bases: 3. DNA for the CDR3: TGTGCCAGCAGTTTTGGACAGGCGAACACTGAAGCTTTCTTT. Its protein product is CASSFGQANTEAFF.

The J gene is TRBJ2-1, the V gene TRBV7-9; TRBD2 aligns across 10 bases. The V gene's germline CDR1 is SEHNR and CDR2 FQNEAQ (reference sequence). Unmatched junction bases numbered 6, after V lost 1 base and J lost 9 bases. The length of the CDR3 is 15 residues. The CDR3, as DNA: TGTGCCAGCAGCTTAGGCACTAGCGGGAAATTTGAGCAGTTCTTC. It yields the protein CASSLGTSGKFEQFF. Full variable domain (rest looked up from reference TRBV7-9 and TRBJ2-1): DTGVSQNPRHKITKRGQNVTFRCDPISEHNRLYWYRQTLGQGPEFLTYFQNEAQLEKSRLLSDRFSAERPKGSFSTLEIQRTEQGDSAMYLCASSLGTSGKFEQFFGPGTRLTVL.

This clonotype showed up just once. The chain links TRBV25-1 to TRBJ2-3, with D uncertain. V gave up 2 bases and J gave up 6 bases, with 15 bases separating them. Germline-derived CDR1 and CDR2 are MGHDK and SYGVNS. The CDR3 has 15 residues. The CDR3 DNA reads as TGTGCCAGCAGTGAACGTACCGTAGGTTTGGATACGCAGTATTTT. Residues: CASSERTVGLDTQYF.